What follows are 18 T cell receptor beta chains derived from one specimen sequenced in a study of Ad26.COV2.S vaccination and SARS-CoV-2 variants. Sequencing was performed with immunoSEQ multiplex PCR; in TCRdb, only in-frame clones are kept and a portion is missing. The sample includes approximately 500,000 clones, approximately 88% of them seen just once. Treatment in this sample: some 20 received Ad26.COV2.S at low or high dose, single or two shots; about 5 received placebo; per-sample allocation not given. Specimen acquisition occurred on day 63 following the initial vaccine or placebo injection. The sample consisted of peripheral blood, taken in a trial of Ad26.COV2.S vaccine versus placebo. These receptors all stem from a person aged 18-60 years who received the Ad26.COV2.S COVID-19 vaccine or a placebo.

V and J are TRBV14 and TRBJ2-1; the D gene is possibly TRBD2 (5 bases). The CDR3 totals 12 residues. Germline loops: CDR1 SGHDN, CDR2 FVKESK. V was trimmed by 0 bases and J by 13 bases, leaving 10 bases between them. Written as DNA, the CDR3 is TGTGCCAGCAGCCAAGACCGGACTCAACAGTTCTTC. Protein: CASSQDRTQQFF.

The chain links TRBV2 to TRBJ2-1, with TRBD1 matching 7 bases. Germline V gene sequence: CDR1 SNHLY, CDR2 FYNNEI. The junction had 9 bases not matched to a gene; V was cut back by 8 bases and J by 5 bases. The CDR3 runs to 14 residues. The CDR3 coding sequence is TGTGCCAGCGAGAGCCCGGGACAGAACAATGAGCAGTTCTTC. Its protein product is CASESPGQNNEQFF.

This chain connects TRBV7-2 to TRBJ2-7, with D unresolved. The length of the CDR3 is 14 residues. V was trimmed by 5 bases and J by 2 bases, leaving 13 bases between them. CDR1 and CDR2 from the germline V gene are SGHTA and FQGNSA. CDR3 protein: CASSLRSDAYEQYF. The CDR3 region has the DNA TGTGCCAGCAGCCTGAGGTCAGACGCCTACGAGCAGTACTTC.

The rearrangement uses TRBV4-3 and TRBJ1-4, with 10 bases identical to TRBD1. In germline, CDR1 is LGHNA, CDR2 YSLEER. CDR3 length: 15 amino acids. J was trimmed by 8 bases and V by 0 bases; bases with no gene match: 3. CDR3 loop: CASSQEGQGDEKLFF. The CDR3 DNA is TGCGCCAGCAGCCAAGAAGGACAGGGGGACGAAAAACTGTTTTTT.

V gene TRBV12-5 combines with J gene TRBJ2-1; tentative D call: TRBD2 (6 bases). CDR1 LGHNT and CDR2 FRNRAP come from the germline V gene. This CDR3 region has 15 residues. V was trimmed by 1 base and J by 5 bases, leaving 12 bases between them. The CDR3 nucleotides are TGTGCTAGTGGTTTGGAGGGAGGAGGAAACAATGAGCAGTTCTTC. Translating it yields CASGLEGGGNNEQFF.

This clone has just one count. The CDR3: CASSLGAGPPQETQYF. In nucleotides, the CDR3 is TGTGCCAGCAGCTTGGGCGCGGGCCCCCCCCAAGAGACCCAGTACTTC. The rearrangement links TRBV7-6 to TRBJ2-5; perhaps TRBD2 as D (5 bases). Germline V lookup: CDR1 SGHVS, CDR2 FNYEAQ. With 3 bases removed from V and 1 base from J, the gap between germline ends came to 15 bases. This CDR3 is 16 amino acids long.

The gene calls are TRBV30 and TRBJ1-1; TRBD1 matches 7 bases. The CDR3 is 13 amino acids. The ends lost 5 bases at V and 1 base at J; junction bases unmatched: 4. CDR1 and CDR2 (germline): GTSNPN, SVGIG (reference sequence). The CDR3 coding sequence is TGTGCCTGGCTGACAGGGACGAACACTGAAGCTTTCTTT. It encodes CAWLTGTNTEAFF.

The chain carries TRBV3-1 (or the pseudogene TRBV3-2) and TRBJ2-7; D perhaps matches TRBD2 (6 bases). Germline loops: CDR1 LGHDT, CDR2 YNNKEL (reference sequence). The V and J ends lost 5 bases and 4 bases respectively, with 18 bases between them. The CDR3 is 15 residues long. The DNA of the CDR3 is TGTGCCAGCAGCTACCGAAACCTGGGGGGTTACGAGCAGTACTTC. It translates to CASSYRNLGGYEQYF.

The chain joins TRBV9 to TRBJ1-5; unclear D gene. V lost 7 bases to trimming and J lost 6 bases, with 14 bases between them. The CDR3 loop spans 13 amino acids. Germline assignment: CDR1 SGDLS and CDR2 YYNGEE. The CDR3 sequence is CASARDSGQPQHF. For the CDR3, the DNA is TGTGCCAGCGCAAGGGATTCGGGTCAGCCCCAGCATTTT. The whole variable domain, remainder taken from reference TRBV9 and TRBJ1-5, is DSGVTQTPKHLITATGQRVTLRCSPRSGDLSVYWYQQSLDQGLQFLIQYYNGEERAKGNILERFSAQQFPDLHSELNLSSLELGDSALYFCASARDSGQPQHFGDGTRLSIL.

CDR3 coding DNA: TGTGCCAGCAGTGAATACAGGGTTCTGGCAGATACGCAGTATTTT. Protein: CASSEYRVLADTQYF. The rearrangement links TRBV6-1 to TRBJ2-3; possibly TRBD1 for D (6 bases). Per germline, CDR1 MNHNS and CDR2 SASEGT. Trimming stripped 2 bases from V and 4 bases from J, with 13 bases between. This CDR3 is 15 amino acids long.

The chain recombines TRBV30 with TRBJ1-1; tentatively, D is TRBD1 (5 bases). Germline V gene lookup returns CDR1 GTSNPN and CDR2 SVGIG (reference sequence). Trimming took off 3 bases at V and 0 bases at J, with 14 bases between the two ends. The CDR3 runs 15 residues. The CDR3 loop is CAWRRVWGLNTEAFF. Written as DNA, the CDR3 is TGTGCCTGGAGAAGGGTTTGGGGGTTGAACACTGAAGCTTTCTTT. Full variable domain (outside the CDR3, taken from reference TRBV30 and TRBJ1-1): SQTIHQWPATLVQPVGSPLSLECTVEGTSNPNLYWYRQAAGRGLQLLFYSVGIGQISSEVPQNLSASRPQDRQFILSSKKLLLSDSGFYLCAWRRVWGLNTEAFFGQGTRLTVV.

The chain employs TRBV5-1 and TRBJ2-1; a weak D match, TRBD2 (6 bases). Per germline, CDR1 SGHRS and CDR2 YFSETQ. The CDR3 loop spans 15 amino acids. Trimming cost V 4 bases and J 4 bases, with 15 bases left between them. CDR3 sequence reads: CASSPEGHSYNEQFF. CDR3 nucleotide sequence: TGCGCCAGCAGCCCGGAGGGGCACAGTTACAATGAGCAGTTCTTC.

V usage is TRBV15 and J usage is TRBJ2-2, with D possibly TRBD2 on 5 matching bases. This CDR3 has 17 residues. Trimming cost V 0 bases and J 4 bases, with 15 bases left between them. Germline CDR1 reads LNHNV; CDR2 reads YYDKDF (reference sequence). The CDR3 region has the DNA TGTGCCACCAGCAGAGATCCCAATCCTCGGGGCACCGGGGAGCTGTTTTTT. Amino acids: CATSRDPNPRGTGELFF.

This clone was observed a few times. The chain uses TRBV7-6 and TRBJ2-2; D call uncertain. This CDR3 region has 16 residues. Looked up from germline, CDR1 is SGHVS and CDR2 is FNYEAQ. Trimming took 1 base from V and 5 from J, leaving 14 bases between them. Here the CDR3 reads CASSLGGPMTTGELFF. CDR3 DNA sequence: TGTGCCAGCAGCTTAGGAGGTCCGATGACGACCGGGGAGCTGTTTTTT.

The CDR3 region is CASSYTGGHGYTF. CDR3 sequence (DNA): TGTGCCAGCAGTTACACGGGGGGGCATGGCTACACCTTC. The chain is built from TRBV5-4 and TRBJ1-2; tentatively, D is TRBD1 (6 bases). CDR3 size: 13 residues. CDR1 and CDR2 (germline): SGHNT, YYREEE (reference sequence). The ends were cut back, 5 bases at V and 6 bases at J, with 14 bases in the middle.

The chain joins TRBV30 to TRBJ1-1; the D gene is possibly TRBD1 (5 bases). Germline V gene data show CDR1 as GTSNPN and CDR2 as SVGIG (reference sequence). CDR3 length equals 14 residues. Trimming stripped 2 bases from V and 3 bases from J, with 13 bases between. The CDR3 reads CAWSNSGQDTEAFF. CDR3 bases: TGTGCCTGGAGTAATTCGGGGCAGGACACTGAAGCTTTCTTT.

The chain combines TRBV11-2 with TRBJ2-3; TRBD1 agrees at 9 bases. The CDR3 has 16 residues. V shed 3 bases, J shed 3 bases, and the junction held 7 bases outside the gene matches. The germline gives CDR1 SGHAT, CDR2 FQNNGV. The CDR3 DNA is TGTGCCAGCAGCTTGAGGGGACAGGGAATTACAGATACGCAGTATTTT. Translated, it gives CASSLRGQGITDTQYF.

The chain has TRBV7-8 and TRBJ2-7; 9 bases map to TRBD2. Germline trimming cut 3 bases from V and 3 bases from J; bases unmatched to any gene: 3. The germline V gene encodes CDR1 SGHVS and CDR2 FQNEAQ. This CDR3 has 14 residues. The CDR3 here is CASSLREGLYEQYF. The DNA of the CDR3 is TGTGCCAGCAGCTTGCGGGAGGGCCTCTACGAGCAGTACTTC.